The 19 T cell receptor beta chains below come from one sample, sequenced in a study of blood T cells in healthy people across ages. It was with a sample-barcoded 5' primer and a J-beta primer mix that a second PCR of about 6 to 12 cycles was run. MiXCR, applied by TCRdb to the 5' RACE reads, yields one record per CDR3 protein. The table records 1 million to 1.2 million distinct CDR3 sequences, roughly two fifths of them present only once. The sequenced material came from blood. The receptors were gathered from a man between 18 and 29 years old in good health.

The chain links TRBV12-3 or TRBV12-4 to TRBJ1-2; D is undetermined. The length of the CDR3 is 13 residues. V was clipped by 2 bases and J by 2 bases, with 6 bases between them. CDR3 amino acids: CASSLPQNYGYTF. DNA for the CDR3: TGTGCCAGCAGTTTACCGCAGAACTATGGCTACACCTTC.

A note on this clonotype: One junction end disagrees with the germline gene, perhaps due to a read error. The chain has TRBV7-3 and TRBJ1-2; D is perhaps TRBD1 (5 bases). CDR1 is SGHTA and CDR2 is FQGTGA in the germline V gene. The CDR3 is 14 residues long. CDR3: CASSSGRIRDGYTF. The CDR3 bases are TGTGCCAGCAGCTCGGGACGCATACGGGATGGCTACACATTC.

This chain uses TRBV12-3 or TRBV12-4 with TRBJ2-3; D unclear. CDR3 length: 15 residues. V lost 1 base and J lost 1, with 9 bases in between. CDR3 sequence: CASSLGYTGTDTQYF. The CDR3 DNA reads as TGTGCCAGCAGTTTAGGCTACACGGGCACAGATACGCAGTATTTT.

In its sample, this clonotype was seen a few times. The gene calls are TRBV25-1 and TRBJ2-2, with D possibly matching TRBD2 (5 bases). Germline CDR1 and CDR2: MGHDK and SYGVNS. This CDR3 spans 11 amino acids. Trimming shortened V by 9 bases and J by 6 bases, and 8 bases separated the two germline ends. The CDR3: CASWRSGELFF. For the CDR3, the DNA is TGTGCCAGTTGGAGGTCCGGGGAGCTGTTTTTT.

V gene TRBV4-1 combines with J gene TRBJ1-6; a weak D match, TRBD1 (6 bases). V lost 4 bases, J lost 8 bases, and 18 bases lay in between. This CDR3 is built from 16 residues. Germline CDR1 and CDR2: MGHRA and YSYEKL. This CDR3 reads CASSRPLTGRDSPLHF. CDR3 DNA sequence: TGCGCCAGCAGCCGACCCCTGACAGGACGTGATTCACCCCTCCACTTT.

The rearrangement uses TRBV10-3 and TRBJ2-1; D is unclear. Trimming pared 10 bases from V and 8 bases from J, leaving 12 bases between. This CDR3 has 11 amino acids. Germline lookup yields CDR1 ENHRY and CDR2 SYGVKD. CDR3 coding DNA: TGTGCCAACACCAATGAACATGAGCAGTTCTTC. Its translation is CANTNEHEQFF.

This clonotype was found many times. The chain has TRBV9 and TRBJ2-3; D uncertain. This CDR3 comprises 14 residues. Deletions cut 1 base from V and 2 bases from J, with 8 bases between. Germline CDR1 SGDLS, CDR2 YYNGEE. As DNA, the CDR3 is TGTGCCAGCAGCGTAACCCAGGCCACAGATACGCAGTATTTT. This codes for CASSVTQATDTQYF. Supplemented by reference TRBV9 and TRBJ2-3, the full variable domain reads DSGVTQTPKHLITATGQRVTLRCSPRSGDLSVYWYQQSLDQGLQFLIQYYNGEERAKGNILERFSAQQFPDLHSELNLSSLELGDSALYFCASSVTQATDTQYFGPGTRLTVL.

The sample holds many counts of this clonotype. The chain recombines TRBV5-1 with TRBJ2-5; D unresolved. Trimming stripped 0 bases from V and 0 bases from J, with 12 bases between. The V gene's germline CDR1 is SGHRS and CDR2 YFSETQ. The CDR3 runs 16 residues. CDR3 in amino acids: CASSLDFGPNQETQYF. In nucleotides, the CDR3 is TGCGCCAGCAGCTTGGATTTCGGCCCGAACCAAGAGACCCAGTACTTC.

This clonotype appeared a few times. This chain joins TRBV9 and TRBJ1-6; D unclear. Germline assignment: CDR1 SGDLS and CDR2 YYNGEE. CDR3 size: 15 residues. V was clipped by 0 bases and J by 5 bases, with 9 bases between them. This CDR3 reads CASSVGEGDNSPLHF. The CDR3 DNA sequence: TGTGCCAGCAGCGTAGGGGAGGGCGATAATTCACCCCTCCACTTT.

A few counts support this clonotype. The chain combines TRBV2 with TRBJ1-4; no clear D. This CDR3 is built from 15 residues. CDR1 is SNHLY and CDR2 is FYNNEI in the germline V gene. Trimming took off 8 bases at V and 0 bases at J, with 13 bases between the two ends. CDR3 DNA sequence: TGTGCCAGCTCCCAGCGACTTGCAACTAATGAAAAACTGTTTTTT. Translating gives CASSQRLATNEKLFF.

Details on this clonotype: This could be a read error, since a much larger clone is one nucleotide away. The genes are TRBV6-5 and TRBJ1-5, with 10 bases matching TRBD1. Germline V CDR1 and CDR2: MNHEY, SVGAGI. The CDR3 sequence is 14 residues long. The CDR3 coding sequence is TGTGCCGGCAGTCTAGGGACAGGGGATCAGCCCCAGCATTTT. This gives the protein CAGSLGTGDQPQHF.

This clonotype was detected only a few times. The chain couples TRBV20-1 to TRBJ2-1, with D tentatively TRBD1 (6 bases). Trimming took 3 bases from V and 3 from J, leaving 18 bases between them. Per germline, CDR1 DFQATT and CDR2 SNEGSKA (reference sequence). The CDR3 is 16 residues long. The CDR3 reads CSASDFRGSIYNEQFF. Written as DNA, the CDR3 is TGCAGTGCTAGTGATTTCAGGGGTAGTATCTACAATGAGCAGTTCTTC.

This sequence joins TRBV4-1 and TRBJ1-5, with 10 bases matching TRBD1. The CDR3 has 15 amino acids. V was pared by 1 base and J by 8 bases, with 5 bases of the junction left unmatched. In germline, CDR1 is MGHRA, CDR2 YSYEKL. CDR3 in DNA: TGCGCCAGCAGCCAAGTGGGACAGGGGTTCAAGCCCCAGCATTTT. Its protein is CASSQVGQGFKPQHF.

This chain links TRBV12-5 with TRBJ2-7; 8 nucleotides match TRBD1. Gene TRBJ2-5 matches the end of the DNA better, so the J call may be wrong. This CDR3 is built from 14 residues. Germline values: CDR1 LGHNT, CDR2 FRNRAP. In DNA form, the CDR3 reads TGTGCTAGTGGCCCTCGGACAGGGTTTAAGACCCAGTACTTC. It encodes CASGPRTGFKTQYF.

This chain joins TRBV9 and TRBJ2-7; tentatively, D is TRBD1 or TRBD2 (6 bases each). Between the trimmed V and J ends, which lost 4 bases and 0 bases, there was a span of 11 bases. Germline CDR1 is SGDLS and CDR2 is YYNGEE. The CDR3 length is 14 residues. DNA of the CDR3: TGTGCCAGCAGCATAGGGGGGTCCTCCTACGAGCAGTACTTC. Translation: CASSIGGSSYEQYF.

Concerning this clonotype itself: One base away lies a much larger clone, so this may be a sequencing read error. The gene calls are TRBV12-3 or TRBV12-4 and TRBJ1-2, with 7 bases that match TRBD1. The CDR3 sequence is 15 residues long. DNA of the CDR3: TGTGCCGGCAGTTTAGTCGGACAGGACGTCTATGGCTACACCTTC. Translated, it gives CAGSLVGQDVYGYTF.

This clonotype has just a few counts. This chain connects TRBV14 to TRBJ2-3; possibly TRBD2 for D (7 bases). This CDR3 has 13 amino acids. Germline CDR1 and CDR2: SGHDN and FVKESK. Trimming pared 4 bases from V and 9 bases from J, leaving 14 bases between. CDR3 region: CASSPGKGGTQYF. The CDR3 DNA sequence: TGTGCCAGCAGCCCCGGAAAGGGGGGGACGCAGTATTTT.

This clonotype has only a few counts. The chain recombines TRBV5-1 with TRBJ2-3; D remains unclear. The germline V gene encodes CDR1 SGHRS and CDR2 YFSETQ. CDR3 size: 16 residues. Trimming shortened V by 3 bases and J by 0 bases, and 14 bases separated the two germline ends. The CDR3 nucleotides are TGCGCCAGCAGCTATTCGCGCAGAGAGAGCACAGATACGCAGTATTTT. This gives the protein CASSYSRRESTDTQYF.

CDR3 nucleotide sequence: TGCAGTACCCGAAACTATGGCTACACCTTC. Amino acids: CSTRNYGYTF. The chain couples TRBV20-1 to TRBJ1-2; D is unresolved. Trimming removed 8 bases from V and 2 bases from J, with 6 bases in between. The length of the CDR3 is 10 residues. The germline CDR1 and CDR2 sequences are DFQATT and SNEGSKA (reference sequence).